A selection of T cell receptor beta chains follows, all from one sample in a study of identifying expanded T cells in peripheral blood. Profiling relied on immunoSEQ multiplex PCR, and the TCRdb table lists in-frame clones only, not all of them. This table has under 100,000 clones, roughly 85% appearing once. Sample: blood. These receptors were obtained from a person between 18 and 69 years old in good health. Both conserved end residues are part of each CDR3. Each record gives: CDR3 DNA, CDR3 protein, D gene, V gene, J gene, clone size. A D gene is named only where the DNA matches it firmly. Size is omitted from some rows. Given values are once, few, many or a class for expanded clones.

TGTGCTGTTCTTAGGGGGGGGACTGAAGCTTTCTTT	CAVLRGGTEAFF	-	TRBV6-1	TRBJ1-1	-
TGTGCCAGCAGTGCGGGGTGGTCCTATAATTCACCCCTCCACTTT	CASSAGWSYNSPLHF	-	TRBV6-1	TRBJ1-6	-
TGTGCAAGTCGCTTAGAGGCGGACCAAAACATTCAGTACTTC	CASRLEADQNIQYF	-	TRBV12-2	TRBJ2-4	-
TGTGCCAGCAGCTTAAGTATAGGAGGGGGGGCTGGTGATACGCAGTATTTT	CASSLSIGGGAGDTQYF	-	TRBV5-4	TRBJ2-3	once
TGTGCCAGCAGCTTGGGGACTAGCACAGATACGCAGTATTTT	CASSLGTSTDTQYF	-	TRBV7-7	TRBJ2-3	-
TGTGCCAGCAGCTTCTTGAGTAGGACAGGTTCGGCTGAAGCTTTCTTT	CASSFLSRTGSAEAFF	TRBD1	TRBV7-2	TRBJ1-1	-
TGTGCCAGCTCCTTAGGACAGGGGGATGGCTACACCTTC	CASSLGQGDGYTF	TRBD1	TRBV7-2	TRBJ1-2	-
TGTGCCAGCAGCTTAGAGCGGCCTCAAGTGGAAAAACTGTTTTTT	CASSLERPQVEKLFF	-	TRBV7-9	TRBJ1-4	once
TGCGCCAGCAGCCAAGATTACAGTCGCTCCTACGAGCAGTACTTC	CASSQDYSRSYEQYF	-	TRBV4-3	TRBJ2-7	once
TGCGCCAGCAGCTTGGCTCGGAGGGGACCGCAGGGCTACACCTTC	CASSLARRGPQGYTF	-	TRBV5-1	TRBJ1-2	-
TGTGCCAGCAGCTTGGCCATGCGGAGCAATCAGCCCCAGCATTTT	CASSLAMRSNQPQHF	-	TRBV5-6	TRBJ1-5	-
TGTGCCAGCAGATCCCCCTACGGCAGTTACACCGGGGAGCTGTTTTTT	CASRSPYGSYTGELFF	-	TRBV11-2	TRBJ2-2	-